This T cell receptor (beta chain) appears in the sequencing data of a study of blood T cell repertoires in COVID-19. Looking at the study overall: From T cells, B-cell-depleted T cells, or PBMCs came the material, which was cDNA or gDNA.

The authors' processing: Amplification with reference gene primers provided the estimates of nucleated cell counts. TCRdb's table, derived via immunoSEQ multiplex PCR, lists solely in-frame clones and lacks some. The DNA was the basis for D and trimming; V, J and clone size are from that table. The table records some 120,000 clones, approximately 71% of them present only once. Germline-derived CDR1 and CDR2 are MNHEY and SMNVEV (reference sequence). The CDR3 has 13 amino acids. With 6 bases removed from V and 3 bases from J, the gap between germline ends came to 11 bases. The TCR was taken from a human donor in a cohort sampled during active COVID-19. This chain uses TRBV27 with TRBJ1-2; D is perhaps TRBD1 (5 bases). Input material: peripheral blood. CDR3 in amino acids: CASSTGLDYGYTF. In nucleotides, the CDR3 is TGTGCCAGCAGCACAGGATTGGACTATGGCTACACCTTC.